A selection of T cell receptor beta chains follows, all from one sample in a study of blood T cell dynamics during melanoma immunotherapy. TCRdb's copy holds only in-frame clones and misses some; the assay was immunoSEQ multiplex PCR. The data contain 16,000 or so clones, 90% to 95% of them singletons. Sequenced here: blood, sampled from a patient treated with checkpoint blockade. These receptors were collected from a human donor with melanoma. The CDR3 runs from the conserved cysteine through the conserved F or W. The D gene is left open where the match is weak. The size field is filled for only some rows; it gives once, few, many or a size class.

V gene,CDR3 length,J gene,D gene,clone size,CDR3 DNA,CDR3 protein
TRBV27,14,TRBJ2-1,NA,NA,TGTGCCAGCAGTTTGGGGGGCACCTACAATGAGCAGTTCTTC,CASSLGGTYNEQFF
TRBV7-6,16,TRBJ1-3,TRBD1,once,TGTGCCAGCAGCCGGGACAGGGTCGACGCTGGAAACACCATATATTTT,CASSRDRVDAGNTIYF
TRBV27,15,TRBJ2-7,NA,once,TGTGCCAGCAGACAGGGAGCTGGAAGGGTCTACGAGCAGTACTTC,CASRQGAGRVYEQYF
TRBV5-6,13,TRBJ1-1,NA,once,TGTGCCAGCAGGACCTACGTCAACACTGAAGCTTTCTTT,CASRTYVNTEAFF
TRBV25-1,14,TRBJ1-4,TRBD1,NA,TGTGCCAGCAGTAGACAGGGGGCGAAGGAAAAACTGTTTTTT,CASSRQGAKEKLFF
TRBV6-5,15,TRBJ1-6,NA,NA,TGTGCCAGCACCTCAGGGAGCTCCTATAATTCACCCCTCCACTTT,CASTSGSSYNSPLHF
TRBV5-4,15,TRBJ1-2,TRBD1,NA,TGTGCCAGCAGCTTGGAACGGGACAGGGTTGTTGGCTACACCTTC,CASSLERDRVVGYTF
TRBV5-4,11,TRBJ2-1,NA,NA,TGTGCCAGCAGCTTCCAAAATGAGCAGTTCTTC,CASSFQNEQFF
TRBV27,13,TRBJ1-1,NA,NA,TGTGCCAGCAGTCTGACAGCGAACACTGAAGCTTTCTTT,CASSLTANTEAFF
TRBV5-1,15,TRBJ1-1,TRBD1,NA,TGCGCCAGCAGCTTCCCGGGACAGCCAAGAGGGGAAGCTTTCTTT,CASSFPGQPRGEAFF
TRBV18,13,TRBJ2-5,TRBD2,NA,TGTGCCAGCTCACCCGGGAGGGGAGAGACCCAGTACTTC,CASSPGRGETQYF
TRBV5-1,14,TRBJ2-1,TRBD1,NA,TGCGCCAGCACAAACCGGGACAGATACAATGAGCAGTTCTTC,CASTNRDRYNEQFF
TRBV7-9,14,TRBJ2-7,TRBD1,once,TGTGCCAGCAGCGGACAGGGGGCATCCTACGAGCAGTACTTC,CASSGQGASYEQYF
TRBV11-3,14,TRBJ2-7,NA,NA,TGTGCCAGCCCGTGGCTAGTGACCTCCTACGAGCAGTACTTC,CASPWLVTSYEQYF